This is a list of T cell receptor beta chains from one sample in a study of CD8+ T cells in alopecia areata. The method was immunoSEQ multiplex PCR; TCRdb's version includes in-frame clones alone and lacks a portion of them. The sample contains more than 95,000 clones, about 60% of which appear only once. The specimen sequenced was CD4+ T cells sorted from blood. The receptors derive from a human donor in good health. Each CDR3 is given with its conserved first and last residue. D genes are given only for firm matches. Expanded clones are given a class, and other clones once, few, many or no size at all.

J,D,size,V,DNA,CDR3
TRBJ1-2,.,.,TRBV29-1,TGCAGCGTTGGGGCTGGGCCGAAAGCTAACTATGGCTACACCTTC,CSVGAGPKANYGYTF
TRBJ2-1,.,few,TRBV29-1,TGCAGCGTTGAGAAGGTCGATGAGCAGTTCTTC,CSVEKVDEQFF
TRBJ1-4,.,.,TRBV6-1,TGTGCCAGCAGTAAAGATGGCGGATCTAATGAAAAACTGTTTTTT,CASSKDGGSNEKLFF
TRBJ2-5,TRBD1,.,TRBV25-1,TGTGCCAGCGGTAGACAGGGAAGGGAGACCCAGTACTTC,CASGRQGRETQYF
TRBJ1-2,TRBD1,.,TRBV15,TGTGCCACGCGCCCTCCCGGGACAGGGGGCGCGGGTGGCTACACCTTC,CATRPPGTGGAGGYTF
TRBJ2-3,.,few,TRBV7-6,TGTGCCAGCAGCTTAGCTGGGGCTAGCACAGATACGCAGTATTTT,CASSLAGASTDTQYF
TRBJ2-3,TRBD1,.,TRBV5-6,TGTGCCAGCAGCTTTAGGGACAGGCCCACAGATACGCAGTATTTT,CASSFRDRPTDTQYF
TRBJ2-7,.,.,TRBV29-1,TGCAGCGTTGAGGGCGTTCTCACCCACGAGCAGTACTTC,CSVEGVLTHEQYF
TRBJ1-1,.,.,TRBV4-1,TGCGCCAGCAGCCCAGGCGGTATTAACACTGAAGCTTTCTTT,CASSPGGINTEAFF
TRBJ1-1,.,.,TRBV29-1,TGCAGCGTATCAAGGACTGAAGCTTTCTTT,CSVSRTEAFF
TRBJ2-3,.,.,TRBV6-5,TGTGCCAGCAGTTACGGGACTTCACGCACAGATACGCAGTATTTT,CASSYGTSRTDTQYF
TRBJ2-2,.,.,TRBV29-1,TGCAGCGTTTTACGGGGGACGATGGACACCGGGGAGCTGTTTTTT,CSVLRGTMDTGELFF
TRBJ1-4,.,.,TRBV5-1,TGCGCCAGCAGCTTGGGAGGGACCGAAAAACTGTTTTTT,CASSLGGTEKLFF
TRBJ2-5,.,once,TRBV7-9,TGTGCCAGCAGCTCCTCTACAGGGGGGGATAAAGAGACCCAGTACTTC,CASSSSTGGDKETQYF
TRBJ2-1,TRBD2,.,TRBV4-1,TGCGCCAGCAGCTCTACTAGGACTAGCGGGGAAAGTGAGCAGTTCTTC,CASSSTRTSGESEQFF
TRBJ2-5,.,.,TRBV29-1,TGCAGCGTGGTCCCCGTGAGAGGGTCTGGCGAGACCCAGTACTTC,CSVVPVRGSGETQYF
TRBJ2-5,.,few,TRBV29-1,TGCAGCGGCTTAACAGGGTTATCGGAGACCCAGTACTTC,CSGLTGLSETQYF
TRBJ1-2,TRBD1,.,TRBV27,TGTGCCAGCCGTAGGGGACAGGGACTCTATGGCTACACCTTC,CASRRGQGLYGYTF
TRBJ2-7,.,.,TRBV5-1,TGCGCCAGCAGTCTGGAGGCTGAACGGAGCTACGAGCAGTACTTC,CASSLEAERSYEQYF
TRBJ1-2,.,.,TRBV29-1,TGCAGCGTTGAGGGGGTAGGGGGACATGGCTACACCTTC,CSVEGVGGHGYTF
TRBJ1-4,.,once,TRBV29-1,TGCAGCACCAGGAGGGGTACTAATGAAAAACTGTTTTTT,CSTRRGTNEKLFF
TRBJ2-2,TRBD1,.,TRBV29-1,TGCAGCGTACCGGGACAGGGGGCCGGGGAGCTGTTTTTT,CSVPGQGAGELFF
TRBJ2-4,TRBD1,.,TRBV4-2,TGTGCCAGCAGCCGCGGGACAGGGTACATTCAGTACTTC,CASSRGTGYIQYF
TRBJ1-5,.,.,TRBV6-1,TGTGCCAGCAGTGAAGCAGGGGGTAATCAGCCCCAGCATTTT,CASSEAGGNQPQHF
TRBJ1-2,.,few,TRBV29-1,TGCAGCGTTGAACGAGGATCCGGACCCATTAGGGGCTACACCTTC,CSVERGSGPIRGYTF
TRBJ1-2,.,.,TRBV29-1,TGCAGCGTTGACCCGGGGTATGGTGACTATGGCTACACCTTC,CSVDPGYGDYGYTF
TRBJ2-1,.,few,TRBV30,TGTGCCTGGAGTCAGGCAGCCTACTACAATGAGCAGTTCTTC,CAWSQAAYYNEQFF
TRBJ1-3,TRBD1,once,TRBV5-1,TGCGCCAGCAGCTTAGGTGACAGGGCCATCCCCATATATTTT,CASSLGDRAIPIYF
TRBJ2-1,TRBD2,.,TRBV25-1,TGTGCCAGCAGTGAATTGGGTCTAGCGGGGGACAATGAGCAGTTCTTC,CASSELGLAGDNEQFF
TRBJ2-3,TRBD1,few,TRBV7-2,TGTGCCAGCAGACCACCGGGACAGGACCTCACAGATACGCAGTATTTT,CASRPPGQDLTDTQYF
TRBJ2-2,TRBD1,.,TRBV25-1,TGTGCCAGCAGTGTAGACAGGGGGCTGTCCCGGGAGCTGTTTTTT,CASSVDRGLSRELFF
TRBJ1-2,.,.,TRBV6-5,TGTGCCAGCAGTTACGAGGGGGGATATGGCTACACCTTC,CASSYEGGYGYTF
TRBJ1-6,TRBD1,once,TRBV7-9,TGTGCCAGCAGCTCGGACAGGTCCTCACCCCTCCACTTT,CASSSDRSSPLHF
TRBJ1-5,.,few,TRBV7-9,TGTGCCAGCGGTGACAGTAATAGCAATCAGCCCCAGCATTTT,CASGDSNSNQPQHF
TRBJ2-5,.,.,TRBV6-5,TGTGCCAGCAGTTTACCGGGGCAAGAGACCCAGTACTTC,CASSLPGQETQYF
TRBJ1-1,.,few,TRBV5-6,TGTGCCAGCAGCTTAATCGGGAGGAAGAACACTGAAGCTTTCTTT,CASSLIGRKNTEAFF
TRBJ2-7,.,.,TRBV4-1,TGCGCCAGCAGCCCAGATCGACAGACCTCCTACGAGCAGTACTTC,CASSPDRQTSYEQYF
TRBJ2-1,TRBD1,.,TRBV6-5,TGTGCCAGCAGTTACGAGGGACAGTCGCAGCAGTTCTTC,CASSYEGQSQQFF
TRBJ2-7,.,once,TRBV29-1,TGCAGCGTAAGGACAGTCCTCTACGAGCAGTACTTC,CSVRTVLYEQYF
TRBJ2-3,.,.,TRBV27,TGTGCCAGCAGTTCCTCTCACACAGATACGCAGTATTTT,CASSSSHTDTQYF
TRBJ1-4,.,.,TRBV29-1,TGCAGCGTTCTGGACAGTGGGGAAAAACTGTTTTTT,CSVLDSGEKLFF
TRBJ2-5,TRBD1,.,TRBV5-4,TGTGCCAGCAGCTTGCAGACAGGGCTAGAGACCCAGTACTTC,CASSLQTGLETQYF
TRBJ2-4,.,.,TRBV4-1,TGCGCCAGCAGCCAAGATATTACTGGAGCCAAAAACATTCAGTACTTC,CASSQDITGAKNIQYF
TRBJ1-1,.,few,TRBV6-5,TGTGCCAGCCGACAGGCGCCCGAGAACACTGAAGCTTTCTTT,CASRQAPENTEAFF
TRBJ1-6,TRBD1,.,TRBV27,TGTGCCAGCAGTTTTCAGCTACAGGGGAATTCACCCCTCCACTTT,CASSFQLQGNSPLHF
TRBJ2-7,.,.,TRBV5-1,TGCGCCAGCAGCCCGTCGGGCCCCTACGAGCAGTACTTC,CASSPSGPYEQYF
TRBJ2-7,TRBD1,.,TRBV5-6,TGTGCCAGCAGTTATCCGGGACAGGGTATCGGCGAGCAGTACTTC,CASSYPGQGIGEQYF
TRBJ2-7,TRBD1,.,TRBV2,TGTGCCAGCAGTGTACCCTCGGGACAGCTATTC,CASSVPSGQLF
TRBJ2-7,TRBD1,few,TRBV5-1,TGCGCCAGCAGCCCACAAATATCGGGACAGGGGCTCGGGCAGTACTTC,CASSPQISGQGLGQYF
TRBJ1-2,.,.,TRBV30,TGTGCCTGGACCGGAGGGAATAGATACTATGGCTACACCTTC,CAWTGGNRYYGYTF
TRBJ1-1,.,.,TRBV10-3,TGTGCCATCAGTGAGAACACTGAAGCTTTCTTT,CAISENTEAFF
TRBJ2-7,TRBD1,.,TRBV29-1,TGCAGCGTTGGGAGTGGGACAGGGGCCAACGAGCAGTACTTC,CSVGSGTGANEQYF
TRBJ2-7,.,.,TRBV7-8,TGTGCCAGCAGCTTAAAACAAAACCTACGTGAGCAGTACTTC,CASSLKQNLREQYF
TRBJ2-1,TRBD1,.,TRBV6-5,TGTGCCAGCAGCAGGGACAGGTCCGAGTTCTTC,CASSRDRSEFF
TRBJ1-2,.,.,TRBV29-1,TGCAGCGTTGATACCCCGGCGGACTATGGCTACACCTTC,CSVDTPADYGYTF
TRBJ2-7,TRBD2,.,TRBV9,TGTGCCAGCAGCGTAAGTAGCGGGGAATCCTACGAGCAGTACTTC,CASSVSSGESYEQYF
TRBJ1-3,TRBD1,.,TRBV29-1,TGCAGCGTTGAAGATCGTCCAGGGGGGGACTCAAACACCATATATTTT,CSVEDRPGGDSNTIYF